This T cell receptor beta chain originates from a study of T cell responses to AZD1222 COVID-19 vaccine. Study-level information: Researchers grouped second doses given at about 4 or about 12 weeks into one pool.

Details on this clone: Other DNA sequences in the sample encode the same CDR3.

Germline CDR1 LGHDT, CDR2 YNNKEL (reference sequence). This CDR3 is built from 14 residues. Trimming shortened V by 3 bases and J by 4 bases, and 9 bases separated the two germline ends. The repertoire was sequenced with immunoSEQ multiplex PCR; TCRdb's copy has only in-frame clones and lacks some. The sample includes 150,000 to 200,000 clones, 85% to 95% of them seen just once. The V and J genes are TRBV3-1 (or the pseudogene TRBV3-2) and TRBJ2-2; weak D call: TRBD1 (6 bases). The sequenced sample was peripheral blood, obtained on day 0 of AZD1222 vaccination. This receptor was taken from an adult in good health. The CDR3 is CASSQGAGTGELFF. The CDR3 bases are TGTGCCAGCAGCCAGGGGGCCGGCACCGGGGAGCTGTTTTTT.